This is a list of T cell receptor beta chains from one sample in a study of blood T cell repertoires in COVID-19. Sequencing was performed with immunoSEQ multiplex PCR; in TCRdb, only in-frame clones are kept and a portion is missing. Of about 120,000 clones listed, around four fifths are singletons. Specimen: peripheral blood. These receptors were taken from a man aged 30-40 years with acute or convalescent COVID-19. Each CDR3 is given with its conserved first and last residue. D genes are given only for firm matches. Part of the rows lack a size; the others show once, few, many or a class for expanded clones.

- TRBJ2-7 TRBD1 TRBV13 CASNLRLTGPHEQYF TGTGCCAGCAATTTGAGGCTGACAGGGCCCCACGAGCAGTACTTC
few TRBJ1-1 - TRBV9 CASSVAPGGMNTEAFF TGTGCCAGCAGCGTAGCCCCGGGGGGCATGAACACTGAAGCTTTCTTT
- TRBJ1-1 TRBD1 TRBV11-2 CASSFPGQDVLNTEAFF TGTGCCAGCAGCTTCCCGGGACAGGACGTTCTGAACACTGAAGCTTTCTTT
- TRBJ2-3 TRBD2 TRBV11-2 CASSSLGLSTDTQYF TGTGCCAGCAGCTCTCTGGGACTATCCACAGATACGCAGTATTTT
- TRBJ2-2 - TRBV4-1 CASRAFGGGATGELFF TGCGCCAGCAGGGCCTTCGGAGGGGGCGCTACCGGGGAGCTGTTTTTT
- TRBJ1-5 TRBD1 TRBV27 CASAAGGIGQPQHF TGTGCCAGTGCGGCAGGGGGAATTGGGCAGCCCCAGCATTTT
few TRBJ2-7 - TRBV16 CASSQSGGASAYEQYF TGTGCCAGCAGCCAGTCGGGGGGCGCATCGGCCTACGAGCAGTACTTC
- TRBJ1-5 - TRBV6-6 CASSYPRQAPNQPQHF TGTGCCAGCAGTTACCCGCGACAGGCCCCCAATCAGCCCCAGCATTTT
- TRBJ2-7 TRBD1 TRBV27 CASSLTGDEQYF TGTGCCAGCAGTCTGACAGGGGACGAGCAGTACTTC
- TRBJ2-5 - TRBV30 CAWILRGSETQYF TGTGCCTGGATTTTGCGGGGATCGGAGACCCAGTACTTC
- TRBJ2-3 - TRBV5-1 CASSPTPGSTDTQYF TGCGCCAGCAGCCCAACGCCCGGGAGCACAGATACGCAGTATTTT
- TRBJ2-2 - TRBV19 CASSTRGGPNTGELFF TGTGCCAGTAGTACTCGCGGGGGCCCAAACACCGGGGAGCTGTTTTTT
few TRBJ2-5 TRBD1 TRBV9 CASSVGTEETQYF TGTGCCAGCAGCGTGGGGACAGAAGAGACCCAGTACTTC
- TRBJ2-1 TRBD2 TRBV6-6 CASSYQPSGGGNEQFF TGTGCCAGCAGTTACCAGCCTAGCGGGGGAGGCAATGAGCAGTTCTTC
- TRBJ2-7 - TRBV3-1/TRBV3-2 CASSIQPTGHEQYF TGTGCCAGCAGCATCCAACCGACAGGCCACGAGCAGTACTTC
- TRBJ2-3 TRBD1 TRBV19 CASRDREADTQYF TGTGCCAGCCGGGACAGGGAGGCAGATACGCAGTATTTT
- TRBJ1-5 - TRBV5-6 CASNGGPGGAGNQPQHF TGTGCCAGCAACGGAGGGCCCGGGGGAGCCGGCAATCAGCCCCAGCATTTT
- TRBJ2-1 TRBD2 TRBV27 CASSLSLAMIYNEQFF TGTGCCAGCAGTTTATCACTAGCGATGATCTACAATGAGCAGTTCTTC
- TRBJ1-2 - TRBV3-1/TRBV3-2 CASSQGTQGLKDGYTF TGTGCCAGCAGCCAAGGTACGCAGGGACTCAAGGATGGCTACACCTTC
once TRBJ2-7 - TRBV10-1 CASSESISRYRSYEQYF TGCGCCAGCAGTGAGTCGATTAGCCGGTACCGCTCCTACGAGCAGTACTTC
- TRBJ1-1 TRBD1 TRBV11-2 CASSLAGQGMTEAFF TGTGCCAGCAGCTTAGCCGGACAGGGAATGACTGAAGCTTTCTTT
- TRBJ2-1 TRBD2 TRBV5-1 CASSLADGRVEQFF TGCGCCAGCAGCTTGGCCGACGGGAGGGTAGAGCAGTTCTTC